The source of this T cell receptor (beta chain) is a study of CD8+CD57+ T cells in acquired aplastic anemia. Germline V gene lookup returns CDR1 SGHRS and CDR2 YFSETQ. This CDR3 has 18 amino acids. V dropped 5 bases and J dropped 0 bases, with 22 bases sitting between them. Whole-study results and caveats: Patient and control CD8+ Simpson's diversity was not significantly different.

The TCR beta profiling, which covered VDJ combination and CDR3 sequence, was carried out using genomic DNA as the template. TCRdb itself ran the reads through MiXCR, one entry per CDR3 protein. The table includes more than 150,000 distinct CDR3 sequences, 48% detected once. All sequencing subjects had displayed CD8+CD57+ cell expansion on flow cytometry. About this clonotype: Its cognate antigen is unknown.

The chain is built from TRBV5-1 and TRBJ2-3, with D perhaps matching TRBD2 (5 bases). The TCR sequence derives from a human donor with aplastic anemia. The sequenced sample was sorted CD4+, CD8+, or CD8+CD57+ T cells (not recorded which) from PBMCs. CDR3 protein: CASSEEGTSQSSTDTQYF. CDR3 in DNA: TGCGCCAGCAGTGAAGAGGGTACTTCACAGTCTAGCACAGATACGCAGTATTTT. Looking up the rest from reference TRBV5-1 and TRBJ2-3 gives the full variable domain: KAGVTQTPRYLIKTRGQQVTLSCSPISGHRSVSWYQQTPGQGLQFLFEYFSETQRNKGNFPGRFSGRQFSNSRSEMNVSTLELGDSALYLCASSEEGTSQSSTDTQYFGPGTRLTVL.